The T cell receptor (beta chain) described here comes from a study of blood T cell repertoires in COVID-19. The CDR3 consists of 14 residues. Germline trimming cut 3 bases from V and 6 bases from J; bases unmatched to any gene: 2. Germline-derived CDR1 and CDR2 are MGHRA and YSYEKL. The table came from immunoSEQ multiplex PCR; TCRdb's copy has only in-frame clones and leaves some out. The sample contains about 170,000 clones, approximately 87% of which appear only once. The J gene is TRBJ2-7, the V gene TRBV4-1; 13 bases are a match to TRBD2. The clonotype comes from a man between 18 and 35 years old with active or convalescent COVID-19. Sequenced sample: peripheral blood. This CDR3 is CASSQGLAGTEQYF. For the CDR3, the DNA is TGCGCCAGCAGCCAGGGACTAGCGGGGACCGAGCAGTACTTC.